One and the same sample provided the 30 T cell receptor beta chains below, sequenced in a study of blood T cells in healthy people across ages. With a J-beta primer mix and a sample-barcoded 5' primer, a second PCR ran about 7 to 11 cycles. Via MiXCR, TCRdb re-called the 5' RACE reads, giving one row per CDR3 protein. The top ten hold around 18% of the sample, which has about 570,000 distinct CDR3 sequences, roughly 29% seen once. The sequenced material came from blood. The receptors come from a woman aged 70 to 79 in good health.

The V and J genes are TRBV7-2 and TRBJ2-5; D is unresolved. CDR1 SGHTA and CDR2 FQGNSA come from the germline V gene. The V end was cut by 5 bases, the J end by 5 bases, with 9 bases between. This CDR3 comprises 12 residues. The CDR3 region has the DNA TGTGCCAGCAGCCAACCTAGGGAGACCCAGTACTTC. It encodes CASSQPRETQYF.

This clonotype was seen a handful of times. V is TRBV5-1 and J is TRBJ2-7; D could derive from TRBD1 or TRBD2 (6 bases each). The V end was cut by 0 bases, the J end by 4 bases, with 11 bases between. The CDR3 has 14 amino acids. Per the germline V gene, CDR1 is SGHRS and CDR2 is YFSETQ. The CDR3, as DNA: TGCGCCAGCAGCTTGGCTGGGGGGCAGTACGAGCAGTACTTC. This encodes CASSLAGGQYEQYF.

This clonotype has a handful of counts. The V and J genes are TRBV24-1 and TRBJ2-1, with D unresolved. Germline V gene sequence: CDR1 KGHDR, CDR2 SFDVKD. Trimming removed 3 bases from V and 13 bases from J, with 15 bases in between. The CDR3 consists of 13 residues. The CDR3 nucleotides are TGTGCCACCAGTGATCCCCCGGGTCCCATTCAGTTCTTC. Its translation is CATSDPPGPIQFF.

A few counts support this clonotype. The V call is TRBV6-2 or TRBV6-3, the J call TRBJ2-7; D ambiguous. CDR1 is MNHEY, CDR2 SVGEGT, per germline. The CDR3 contains 13 residues. V lost 2 bases and J 4 bases, leaving 9 bases between the germline ends. The CDR3 DNA reads TGTGCCAGCAGTTACAGGAATCCATACGAGCAGTACTTC. Its protein is CASSYRNPYEQYF.

This clonotype came up a few times. J is TRBJ1-5 and V is TRBV6-2 or TRBV6-3, with a tentative D call TRBD1 (5 bases). Trimming pared 2 bases from V and 6 bases from J, leaving 8 bases between. The V gene's germline CDR1 is MNHEY and CDR2 SVGEGT. The CDR3 runs to 13 residues. Here the CDR3 reads CASSYEGIQPQHF. The CDR3 DNA is TGTGCCAGCAGTTACGAGGGGATTCAGCCCCAGCATTTT.

This clonotype has a handful of counts. This chain uses TRBV7-9 with TRBJ1-1; the D gene is possibly TRBD1 (5 bases). The CDR3 is 11 amino acids. The germline V gene encodes CDR1 SEHNR and CDR2 FQNEAQ (reference sequence). V lost 5 bases to trimming and J lost 10 bases, with 11 bases between them. CDR3 in DNA: TGTGCCAGCAGCCTCGACAGAGGAGCTTTCTTT. Translated, it gives CASSLDRGAFF. Full variable domain (missing parts from reference TRBV7-9 and TRBJ1-1): DTGVSQNPRHKITKRGQNVTFRCDPISEHNRLYWYRQTLGQGPEFLTYFQNEAQLEKSRLLSDRFSAERPKGSFSTLEIQRTEQGDSAMYLCASSLDRGAFFGQGTRLTVV.

CDR3 sequence (DNA): TGTGCCATCAGCACAGGGGTGGCTAGCACAGATACGCAGTATTTT. It is translated as CAISTGVASTDTQYF. The chain has TRBV10-3 and TRBJ2-3; 7 positions agree with TRBD1. Germline V gene sequence: CDR1 ENHRY, CDR2 SYGVKD. With 6 bases clipped from V and 0 bases from J, the junction kept 6 bases outside the gene matches. The CDR3 loop spans 15 amino acids.

The gene calls are TRBV27 and TRBJ1-1; D ambiguous. Trimming took 0 bases from V and 2 from J, leaving 7 bases between them. Germline V CDR1 and CDR2: MNHEY, SMNVEV (reference sequence). The CDR3 spans 14 residues. DNA of the CDR3: TGTGCCAGCAGTTTATCCGCGGGAAACACTGAAGCTTTCTTT. Protein product: CASSLSAGNTEAFF.

CDR3 loop: CSAAEGIIQYF. The CDR3 DNA is TGCAGTGCTGCAGAGGGGATCATTCAGTACTTC. The chain uses TRBV20-1 and TRBJ2-4, with D perhaps TRBD1 or TRBD2 (5 bases each). CDR3 length: 11 amino acids. V gave up 5 bases and J gave up 9 bases, with 11 bases separating them. Germline V gives CDR1 DFQATT, CDR2 SNEGSKA (reference sequence).

This clonotype was observed a handful of times. The chain recombines TRBV7-6 with TRBJ1-2, with 7 bases fitting TRBD1. The CDR3 sequence is 16 residues long. The V and J ends lost 0 bases and 7 bases, in that order; junction bases with no gene match: 11. Germline-derived CDR1 and CDR2 are SGHVS and FNYEAQ. For the CDR3, the DNA is TGTGCCAGCAGCTTAGCGCAGACAGGGCGGATAGGTGGCTACACCTTC. Translated: CASSLAQTGRIGGYTF.

This clonotype showed up just a few times. The J gene is TRBJ2-1, the V gene TRBV20-1; TRBD2 aligns across 10 bases. Trimming took 3 bases from V and 4 from J; bases not matched to a gene: 9. The length of the CDR3 is 16 residues. Germline CDR1 reads DFQATT; CDR2 reads SNEGSKA (reference sequence). Here the CDR3 reads CSASRASGGAYNEQFF. CDR3 bases: TGCAGTGCTAGCCGAGCGAGCGGGGGGGCTTACAATGAGCAGTTCTTC.

The CDR3 loop reads CSARELSSYNEQFF. The CDR3 bases are TGCAGTGCTAGAGAGTTGAGCTCCTACAATGAGCAGTTCTTC. The chain is built from TRBV20-1 and TRBJ2-1; the D is unclear. The V end was cut by 0 bases, the J end by 0 bases, with 6 bases between. The CDR3 consists of 14 residues. From germline, CDR1 is DFQATT and CDR2 SNEGSKA (reference sequence).

The genes are TRBV20-1 and TRBJ2-3, with a possible D match to TRBD1 (5 bases). The end of the DNA is better explained by TRBJ1-5, so the J call may be wrong. Looked up from germline, CDR1 is DFQATT and CDR2 is SNEGSKA (reference sequence). This CDR3 region has 14 residues. The CDR3 spells CSARPRALTDTQHF. The CDR3 nucleotides read TGCAGTGCTAGACCCAGGGCTCTCACAGATACGCAGCATTTT.

The chain combines TRBV6-1 with TRBJ2-3, with D hard to call. V was shortened by 1 base and J by 7 bases, with 0 bases between the two germline ends. The CDR3 runs to 10 residues. Per germline, CDR1 MNHNS and CDR2 SASEGT. CDR3 loop: CASSEDTQYF. The DNA of the CDR3 is TGTGCCAGCAGTGAAGATACGCAGTATTTT.

The chain is built from TRBV7-9 and TRBJ1-2; the D is unclear. CDR1 is SEHNR, CDR2 FQNEAQ, per germline (reference sequence). The V end was cut by 2 bases, the J end by 7 bases, with 11 bases between. The CDR3 is 13 amino acids. CDR3 DNA: TGTGCCAGCAGCTTACTAAGTTATGGTGGCTACACCTTC. Protein: CASSLLSYGGYTF. Complete variable domain (other parts from reference TRBV7-9 and TRBJ1-2): DTGVSQNPRHKITKRGQNVTFRCDPISEHNRLYWYRQTLGQGPEFLTYFQNEAQLEKSRLLSDRFSAERPKGSFSTLEIQRTEQGDSAMYLCASSLLSYGGYTFGSGTRLTVV.

V is TRBV5-5 and J is TRBJ1-4; 9 nucleotides align to TRBD1. Germline values: CDR1 SGHKS, CDR2 YYEKEE (reference sequence). This CDR3 spans 16 amino acids. V lost 6 bases, J lost 7 bases, and 13 bases stayed unmatched. As DNA, the CDR3 is TGTGCCAGCAATCCTATGGGGGGACAGGGTACTGAAAAACTGTTTTTT. Its translation: CASNPMGGQGTEKLFF.

This clonotype was picked up a small number of times. The rearrangement uses TRBV7-8 and TRBJ2-4, with TRBD1 matching over 8 bases. Germline CDR1 reads SGHVS; CDR2 reads FQNEAQ. The CDR3 length is 14 residues. With V trimmed by 5 bases and J by 5 bases, 5 bases remained unmatched. CDR3 in amino acids: CASSIPGQENIQYF. The DNA for the CDR3 is TGTGCCAGCAGCATTCCGGGACAGGAAAACATTCAGTACTTC.

This rearrangement joins TRBV6-2 or TRBV6-3 to TRBJ2-7, with 7 bases aligning to TRBD2. The J segment lost 6 bases and the V segment lost 3 bases, leaving 14 bases of the junction unmatched. CDR3 size: 16 residues. CDR1 is MNHEY, CDR2 SVGEGT, per germline. CDR3 coding DNA: TGTGCCAGCAGTTATGGAGGAAGCGGGGCGTACGCCGAGCAGTACTTC. Translation: CASSYGGSGAYAEQYF.

The rearrangement joins TRBV12-3 or TRBV12-4 to TRBJ2-1, with D uncertain. V was trimmed by 1 base and J by 6 bases, leaving 16 bases between them. The CDR3 covers 16 residues. The CDR3 sequence is CASSLVQNPVSNEQFF. The CDR3 region has the DNA TGTGCCAGCAGTTTAGTTCAGAACCCTGTCAGCAATGAGCAGTTCTTC.

The rearrangement links TRBV19 to TRBJ1-2; unclear D gene. In germline, CDR1 is LNHDA, CDR2 SQIVND (reference sequence). The V gene lost 4 bases and the J gene lost 4 bases, with 13 bases spanning the gap. CDR3 length equals 14 residues. CDR3: CASSTRPGPYGYTF. CDR3 nucleotides: TGTGCCAGTAGTACACGTCCAGGACCCTATGGCTACACCTTC.

The sample holds many counts of this clonotype. The chain links TRBV18 to TRBJ2-5; D uncertain. Germline V gives CDR1 KGHSH, CDR2 LQKENI. Trimming took off 3 bases at V and 3 bases at J, with 8 bases between the two ends. The CDR3 length is 13 residues. The chain's CDR3 is CASSPSGKETQYF. CDR3 DNA: TGTGCCAGCTCACCCTCAGGAAAAGAGACCCAGTACTTC.

The V call is TRBV2, the J call TRBJ1-2; 8 bases line up with TRBD1. V dropped 6 bases and J dropped 7; count of bases not matched to a gene: 7. The CDR3 sequence is 13 residues long. Germline V gives CDR1 SNHLY, CDR2 FYNNEI. CDR3 DNA sequence: TGTGCCAGCAGAGGACAGGGATTAGGTGGCTACACCTTC. This gives the protein CASRGQGLGGYTF. Full variable domain (remainder filled in from reference TRBV2 and TRBJ1-2): EPEVTQTPSHQVTQMGQEVILRCVPISNHLYFYWYRQILGQKVEFLVSFYNNEISEKSEIFDDQFSVERPDGSNFTLKIRSTKLEDSAMYFCASRGQGLGGYTFGSGTRLTVV.

This clonotype came up many times. Written as DNA, the CDR3 is TGTGCCAGCAGCTCTCCGGGACTAGCCCACGAGCAGTACTTC. This gives the protein CASSSPGLAHEQYF. The chain combines TRBV7-2 with TRBJ2-7, with 9 bases matching TRBD2. The CDR3 has 14 amino acids. Looked up from germline, CDR1 is SGHTA and CDR2 is FQGNSA. J was trimmed by 5 bases and V by 4 bases; bases with no gene match: 6.

This clonotype was found many times. The chain uses TRBV29-1 and TRBJ2-5, with 9 positions matching TRBD2. With 4 bases clipped from V and 3 bases from J, the junction kept 3 bases outside the gene matches. Germline V gene lookup returns CDR1 SQVTM and CDR2 ANQGSEA. The CDR3 is 13 amino acids. CDR3: CSVATSGEETQYF. The CDR3 DNA sequence: TGCAGCGTTGCGACTAGCGGTGAAGAGACCCAGTACTTC.

This rearrangement joins TRBV7-7 to TRBJ2-2; no reliable D call. Trimming removed 1 base from V and 2 bases from J, with 5 bases in between. The length of the CDR3 is 14 residues. Germline V gene sequence: CDR1 SSHAT, CDR2 FNYEAQ (reference sequence). The CDR3 region is CASSLDFNTGELFF. In DNA, the CDR3 is TGTGCCAGCAGCTTAGACTTTAACACCGGGGAGCTGTTTTTT.

There are a few counts of this clonotype. The CDR3 nucleotides are TGTGCCAGCAGCTTAGCGAGGAGGGGCGCGGGCGGGGAGCTGTTTTTT. This codes for CASSLARRGAGGELFF. This chain uses TRBV7-2 with TRBJ2-2; maybe TRBD2 (6 bases). Trimming stripped 0 bases from V and 7 bases from J, with 15 bases between. Germline CDR1 is SGHTA and CDR2 is FQGNSA. The CDR3 is 16 residues long.

This clonotype came up a few times. The rearrangement uses TRBV14 and TRBJ1-1; maybe TRBD1 (6 bases). The V gene lost 5 bases and the J gene lost 3 bases, with 16 bases spanning the gap. This CDR3 comprises 15 residues. Germline V gives CDR1 SGHDN, CDR2 FVKESK. CDR3 DNA sequence: TGTGCCAGCAGCTTTAACACAGGGCGGTACACTGAAGCTTTCTTT. As protein: CASSFNTGRYTEAFF. The whole variable domain, filled in from reference TRBV14 and TRBJ1-1, reads EAGVTQFPSHSVIEKGQTVTLRCDPISGHDNLYWYRRVMGKEIKFLLHFVKESKQDESGMPNNRFLAERTGGTYSTLKVQPAELEDSGVYFCASSFNTGRYTEAFFGQGTRLTVV.

The chain couples TRBV13 to TRBJ1-1, with 7 bases lining up with TRBD1. Germline V CDR1 and CDR2: PRHDT, FYEKMQ (reference sequence). Germline trimming cut 6 bases from V and 5 bases from J; bases unmatched to any gene: 9. This CDR3 spans 14 amino acids. The CDR3 DNA reads TGTGCCAGCAGAATAGCAGGGGGTCCAACTGAAGCTTTCTTT. Protein sequence: CASRIAGGPTEAFF.

The rearrangement uses TRBV4-2 and TRBJ1-1, with D tentatively TRBD1 (6 bases). CDR1 is LGHNA and CDR2 is YNFKEQ in the germline V gene. Trimming removed 4 bases at V and 3 bases at J, with 12 bases between. This CDR3 has 14 amino acids. The CDR3 region has the DNA TGTGCCAGCAGCCCGACCCACAGGGACACTGAAGCTTTCTTT. Its protein product is CASSPTHRDTEAFF.

CDR3: CASSPQTGVEETQYF. CDR3 DNA sequence: TGTGCCAGCAGCCCCCAGACAGGGGTTGAGGAGACCCAGTACTTC. The rearrangement joins TRBV7-2 to TRBJ2-5; 8 bases agree with TRBD1. There are 15 residues in the CDR3. Per germline, CDR1 SGHTA and CDR2 FQGNSA. V lost 5 bases and J lost 5; bases outside the gene matches: 10.